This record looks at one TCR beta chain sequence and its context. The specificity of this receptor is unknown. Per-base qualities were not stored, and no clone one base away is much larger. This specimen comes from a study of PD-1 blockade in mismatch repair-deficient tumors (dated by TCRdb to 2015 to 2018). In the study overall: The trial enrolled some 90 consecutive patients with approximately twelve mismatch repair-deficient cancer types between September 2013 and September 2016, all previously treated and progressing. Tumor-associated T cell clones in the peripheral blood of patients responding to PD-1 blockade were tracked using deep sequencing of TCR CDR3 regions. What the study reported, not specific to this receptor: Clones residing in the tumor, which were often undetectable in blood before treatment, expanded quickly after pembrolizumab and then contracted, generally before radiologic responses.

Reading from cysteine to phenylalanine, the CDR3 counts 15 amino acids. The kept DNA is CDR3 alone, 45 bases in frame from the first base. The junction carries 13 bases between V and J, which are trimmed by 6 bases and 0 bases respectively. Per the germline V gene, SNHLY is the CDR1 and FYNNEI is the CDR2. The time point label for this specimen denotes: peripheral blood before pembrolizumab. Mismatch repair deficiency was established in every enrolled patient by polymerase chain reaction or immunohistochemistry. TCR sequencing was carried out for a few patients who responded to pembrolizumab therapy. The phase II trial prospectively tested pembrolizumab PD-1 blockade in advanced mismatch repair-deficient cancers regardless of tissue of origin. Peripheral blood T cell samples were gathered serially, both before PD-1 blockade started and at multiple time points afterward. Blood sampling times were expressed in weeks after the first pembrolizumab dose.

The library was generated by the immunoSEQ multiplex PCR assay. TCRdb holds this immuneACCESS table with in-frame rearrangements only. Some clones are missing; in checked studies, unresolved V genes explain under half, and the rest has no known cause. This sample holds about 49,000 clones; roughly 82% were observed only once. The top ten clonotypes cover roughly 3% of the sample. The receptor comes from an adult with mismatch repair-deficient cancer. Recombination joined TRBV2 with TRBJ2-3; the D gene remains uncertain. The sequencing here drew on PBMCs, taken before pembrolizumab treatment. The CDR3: CASRSLGSSTDTQYF. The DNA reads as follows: TGTGCCAGCAGAAGTCTAGGGTCTAGCACAGATACGCAGTATTTT.